The 6 T cell receptor beta chains presented below share a single source sample, sequenced in a study of identical twins (dated by TCRdb to about 2016). The library was prepared using 5' RACE. Instrument used: Illumina HiSeq 2000. The raw public data were reprocessed by TCRdb itself: fastp quality trimming at Q25, MiXCR clonotype calling, in-frame beta chains only. Each CDR3 protein appears once, grouped with its most common genes and DNA. For this sample the table gives about 250,000 distinct CDR3 sequences, of which approximately 7.9% were detected only once. The top ten clones comprise around 5.4% of the sample. The sample was also reused in another study, on yellow fever vaccine responses in identical twins.

Sequencing input: CD8+ T cells sorted from blood. The receptors shown here come from a woman aged 18-29 years in good health.

This clonotype was found a few times. The CDR3: CASSQDTSNYGYTF. In DNA form, the CDR3 reads TGCGCCAGCAGCCAAGATACATCCAACTATGGCTACACCTTC. The chain links TRBV4-1 to TRBJ1-2, with D unresolved. This CDR3 spans 14 amino acids. Germline V gene lookup returns CDR1 MGHRA and CDR2 YSYEKL. V lost 0 bases and J lost 2, with 7 bases in between.

This clonotype was seen at least ten times. This chain uses TRBV6-1 with TRBJ2-7, with D possibly being TRBD1 or TRBD2 (5 bases each). CDR1 is MNHNS, CDR2 SASEGT, per germline. The CDR3 has 13 residues. Trimming removed 9 bases from V and 2 bases from J, with 14 bases in between. CDR3 amino acids: CASTRGPPYEQYV. For the CDR3, the DNA is TGTGCCAGTACACGGGGACCTCCCTACGAGCAGTACGTC.

This clonotype was picked up many times. This chain joins TRBV29-1 and TRBJ2-1; D is ambiguous. The ends were cut back, 2 bases at V and 4 bases at J, with 3 bases in the middle. The CDR3 length is 11 residues. Germline lookup yields CDR1 SQVTM and CDR2 ANQGSEA. CDR3 nucleotides: TGCAGCGTTGAATTTTACAATGAGCAGTTCTTC. Protein sequence: CSVEFYNEQFF.

This clonotype was recorded a few times. The rearrangement links TRBV28 to TRBJ2-5, with TRBD1 identical over 10 bases. Germline loops: CDR1 MDHEN, CDR2 SYDVKM. Trimming took 6 bases from V and 5 from J; bases not matched to a gene: 12. The CDR3 has 16 residues. DNA of the CDR3: TGTGCCAGCAGCCGGGAGGGGACAGGGGAATTCGAGACCCAGTACTTC. Translation: CASSREGTGEFETQYF.

The chain recombines TRBV11-3 with TRBJ2-2, with D perhaps TRBD1 or TRBD2 (5 bases each). The V end lost 5 bases, the J end lost 4 bases, and 14 bases lay between the germline ends. This CDR3 comprises 15 residues. Germline V gene data show CDR1 as SGHNT and CDR2 as YENEEA. CDR3 sequence reads: CASSTAGSLTGELFF. The CDR3 nucleotides are TGTGCCAGCAGCACGGCAGGGAGTCTCACCGGGGAGCTGTTTTTT.

This clonotype was seen only a few times. In nucleotides, the CDR3 is TGTGCCAGCAGCCAAGCTTGGACAGAGTTCACTCGGGGGGCGGTTACGCAGTATTTT. It specifies CASSQAWTEFTRGAVTQYF. The chain is built from TRBV3-1 and TRBJ2-3, with D tentatively TRBD2 (7 bases). The CDR3 extends over 19 amino acids. The germline V gene encodes CDR1 LGHDT and CDR2 YNNKEL (reference sequence). Trimming left V 1 base short and J 8 bases short, with 28 bases between.